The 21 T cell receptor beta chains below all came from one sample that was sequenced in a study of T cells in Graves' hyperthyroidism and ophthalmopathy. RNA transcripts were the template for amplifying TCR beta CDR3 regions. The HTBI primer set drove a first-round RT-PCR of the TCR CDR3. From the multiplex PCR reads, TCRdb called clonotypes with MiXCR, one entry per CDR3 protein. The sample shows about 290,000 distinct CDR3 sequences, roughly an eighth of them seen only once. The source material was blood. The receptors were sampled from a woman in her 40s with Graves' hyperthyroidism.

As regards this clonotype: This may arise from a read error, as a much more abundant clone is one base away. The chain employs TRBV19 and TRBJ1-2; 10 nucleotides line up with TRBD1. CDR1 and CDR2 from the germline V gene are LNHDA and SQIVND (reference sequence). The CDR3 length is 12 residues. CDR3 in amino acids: CTSWTGGYGYTF. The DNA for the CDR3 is TGTACCAGTTGGACAGGGGGTTATGGCTACACCTTC.

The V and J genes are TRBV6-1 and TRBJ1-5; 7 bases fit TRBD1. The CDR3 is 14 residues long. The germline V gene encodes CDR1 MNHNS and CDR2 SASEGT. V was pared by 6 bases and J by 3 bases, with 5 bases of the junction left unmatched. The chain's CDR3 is CASRQGTVNQPQHF. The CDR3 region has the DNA TGTGCCAGCAGACAAGGGACAGTCAATCAGCCCCAGCATTTT.

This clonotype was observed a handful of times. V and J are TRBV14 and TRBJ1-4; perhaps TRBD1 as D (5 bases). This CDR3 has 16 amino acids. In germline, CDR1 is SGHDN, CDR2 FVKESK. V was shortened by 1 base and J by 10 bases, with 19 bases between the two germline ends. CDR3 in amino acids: CASSQGLGTPPGKLFF. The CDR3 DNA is TGTGCCAGCAGCCAAGGGCTCGGGACCCCACCCGGAAAACTGTTTTTT.

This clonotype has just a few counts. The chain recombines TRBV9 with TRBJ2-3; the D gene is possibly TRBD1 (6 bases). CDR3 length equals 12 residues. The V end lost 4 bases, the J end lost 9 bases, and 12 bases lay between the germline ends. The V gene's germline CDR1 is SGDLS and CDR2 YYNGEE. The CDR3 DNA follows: TGTGCCAGCAGCCCTAGGGGGATAACGCAGTATTTT. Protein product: CASSPRGITQYF.

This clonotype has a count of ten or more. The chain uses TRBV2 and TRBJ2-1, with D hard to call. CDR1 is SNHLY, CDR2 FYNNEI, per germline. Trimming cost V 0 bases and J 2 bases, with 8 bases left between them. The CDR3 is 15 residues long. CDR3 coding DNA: TGTGCCAGCAGTGAAGCCTTACCTCCCTACAATGAGCAGTTCTTC. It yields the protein CASSEALPPYNEQFF.

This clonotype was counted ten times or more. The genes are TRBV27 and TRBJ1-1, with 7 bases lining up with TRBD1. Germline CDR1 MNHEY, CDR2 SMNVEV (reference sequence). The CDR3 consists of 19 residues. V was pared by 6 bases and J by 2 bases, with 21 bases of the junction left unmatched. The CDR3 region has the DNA TGTGCCAGCAGCCAACAACCCTTAGGTGGGGGGACAGCAAACACTGAAGCTTTCTTT. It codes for CASSQQPLGGGTANTEAFF.

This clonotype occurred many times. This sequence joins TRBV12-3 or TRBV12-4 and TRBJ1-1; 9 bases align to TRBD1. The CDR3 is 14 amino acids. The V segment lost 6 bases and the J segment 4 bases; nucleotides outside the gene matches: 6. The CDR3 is CASSQDRGGTEAFF. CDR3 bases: TGTGCCAGCAGCCAGGACAGGGGAGGCACTGAAGCTTTCTTT.

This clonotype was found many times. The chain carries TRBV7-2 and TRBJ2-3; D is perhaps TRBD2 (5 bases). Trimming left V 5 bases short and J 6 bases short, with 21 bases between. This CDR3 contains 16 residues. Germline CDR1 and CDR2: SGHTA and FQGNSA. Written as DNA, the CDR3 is TGTGCCAGCAGCCCTGCCGGAAGCGAGGGCAGGGATACGCAGTATTTT. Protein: CASSPAGSEGRDTQYF.

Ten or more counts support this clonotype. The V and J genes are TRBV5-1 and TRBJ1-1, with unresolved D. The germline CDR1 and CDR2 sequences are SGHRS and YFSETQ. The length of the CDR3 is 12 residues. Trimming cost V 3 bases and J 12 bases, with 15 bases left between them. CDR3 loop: CASSSTSMATFF. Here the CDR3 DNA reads TGCGCCAGCAGCTCCACTTCCATGGCTACTTTCTTT.

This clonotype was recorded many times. The DNA for the CDR3 is TGTGCCAGCACGGATGAGTGGGGAGTGCCCCAGCATTTT. Residues: CASTDEWGVPQHF. The genes are TRBV12-3 or TRBV12-4 and TRBJ1-5; D unresolved. The CDR3 loop spans 13 amino acids. V was trimmed by 7 bases and J by 9 bases, leaving 16 bases between them.

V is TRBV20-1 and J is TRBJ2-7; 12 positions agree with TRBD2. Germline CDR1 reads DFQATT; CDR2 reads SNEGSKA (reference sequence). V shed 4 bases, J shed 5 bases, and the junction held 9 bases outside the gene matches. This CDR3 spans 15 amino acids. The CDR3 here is CSAKLGLAGLHEQYF. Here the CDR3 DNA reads TGCAGTGCTAAGCTCGGACTAGCGGGACTCCACGAGCAGTACTTC.

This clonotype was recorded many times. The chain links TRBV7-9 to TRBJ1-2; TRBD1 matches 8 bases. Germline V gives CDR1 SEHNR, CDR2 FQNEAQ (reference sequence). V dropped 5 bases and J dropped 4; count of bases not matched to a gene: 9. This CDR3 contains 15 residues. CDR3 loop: CASSHSDRVSYGYTF. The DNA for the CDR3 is TGTGCCAGCAGCCATTCGGACAGGGTGAGCTATGGCTACACCTTC.

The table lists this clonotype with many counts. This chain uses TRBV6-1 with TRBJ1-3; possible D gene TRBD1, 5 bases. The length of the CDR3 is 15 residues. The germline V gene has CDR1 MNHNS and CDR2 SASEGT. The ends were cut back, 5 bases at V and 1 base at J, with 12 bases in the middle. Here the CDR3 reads CASSNNRRSGNTIYF. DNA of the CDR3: TGTGCCAGCAGTAACAACAGGAGATCTGGAAACACCATATATTTT.

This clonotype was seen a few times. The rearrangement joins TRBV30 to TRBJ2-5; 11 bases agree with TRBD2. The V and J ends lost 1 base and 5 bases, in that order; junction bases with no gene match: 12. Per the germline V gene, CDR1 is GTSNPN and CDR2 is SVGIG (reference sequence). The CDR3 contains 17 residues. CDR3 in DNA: TGTGCCTGGAGTGCCAAACTAGCGGGAGCAGCGGGGGAGACCCAGTACTTC. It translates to CAWSAKLAGAAGETQYF.

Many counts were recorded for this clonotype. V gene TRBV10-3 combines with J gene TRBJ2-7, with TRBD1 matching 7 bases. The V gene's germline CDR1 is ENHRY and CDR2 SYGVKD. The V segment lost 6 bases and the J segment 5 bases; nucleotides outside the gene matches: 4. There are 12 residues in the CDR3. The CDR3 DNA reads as TGTGCCATCAGATCCGGACAGGACGAGCAGTACTTC. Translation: CAIRSGQDEQYF.

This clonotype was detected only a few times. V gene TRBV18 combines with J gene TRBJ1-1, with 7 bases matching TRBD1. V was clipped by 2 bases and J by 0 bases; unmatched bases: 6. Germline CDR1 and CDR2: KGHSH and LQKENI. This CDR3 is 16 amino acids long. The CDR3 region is CASSPSGGSLNTEAFF. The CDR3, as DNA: TGTGCCAGCTCACCATCAGGGGGATCCTTGAACACTGAAGCTTTCTTT.

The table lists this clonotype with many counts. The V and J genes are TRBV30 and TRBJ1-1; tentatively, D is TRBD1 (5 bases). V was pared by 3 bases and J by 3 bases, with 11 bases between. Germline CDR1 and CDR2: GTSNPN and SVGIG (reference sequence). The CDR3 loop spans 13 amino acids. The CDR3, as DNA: TGTGCCTGGAGGCTCACGGGGGACACTGAAGCTTTCTTT. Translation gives CAWRLTGDTEAFF.

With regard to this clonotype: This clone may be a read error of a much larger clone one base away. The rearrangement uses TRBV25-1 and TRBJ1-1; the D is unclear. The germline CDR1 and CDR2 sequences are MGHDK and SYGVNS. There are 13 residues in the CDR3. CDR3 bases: TGTGCCAGCACCGAGAAGGGTGACACTGAAGCTCTCTTT. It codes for CASTEKGDTEALF.

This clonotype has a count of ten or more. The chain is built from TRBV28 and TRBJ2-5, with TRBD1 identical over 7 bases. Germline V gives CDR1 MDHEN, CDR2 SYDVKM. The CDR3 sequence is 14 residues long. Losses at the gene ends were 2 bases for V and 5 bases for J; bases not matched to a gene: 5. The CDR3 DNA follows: TGTGCCAGCAGTTTACCGACAGGGCGGGAGACCCAGTACTTC. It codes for CASSLPTGRETQYF.

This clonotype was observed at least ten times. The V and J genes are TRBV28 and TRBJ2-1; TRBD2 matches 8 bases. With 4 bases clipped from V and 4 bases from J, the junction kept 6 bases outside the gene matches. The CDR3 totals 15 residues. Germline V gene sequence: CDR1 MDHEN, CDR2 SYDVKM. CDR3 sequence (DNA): TGTGCCAGCAGTTCCGGGGGGGTAGGGTACAATGAGCAGTTCTTC. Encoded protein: CASSSGGVGYNEQFF.

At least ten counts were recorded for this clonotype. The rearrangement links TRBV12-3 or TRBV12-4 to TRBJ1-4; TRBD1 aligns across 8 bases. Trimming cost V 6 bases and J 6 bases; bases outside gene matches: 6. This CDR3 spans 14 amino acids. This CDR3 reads CASSSTGVDEKLFF. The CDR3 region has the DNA TGTGCCAGCAGCTCGACAGGGGTCGATGAAAAACTGTTTTTT.